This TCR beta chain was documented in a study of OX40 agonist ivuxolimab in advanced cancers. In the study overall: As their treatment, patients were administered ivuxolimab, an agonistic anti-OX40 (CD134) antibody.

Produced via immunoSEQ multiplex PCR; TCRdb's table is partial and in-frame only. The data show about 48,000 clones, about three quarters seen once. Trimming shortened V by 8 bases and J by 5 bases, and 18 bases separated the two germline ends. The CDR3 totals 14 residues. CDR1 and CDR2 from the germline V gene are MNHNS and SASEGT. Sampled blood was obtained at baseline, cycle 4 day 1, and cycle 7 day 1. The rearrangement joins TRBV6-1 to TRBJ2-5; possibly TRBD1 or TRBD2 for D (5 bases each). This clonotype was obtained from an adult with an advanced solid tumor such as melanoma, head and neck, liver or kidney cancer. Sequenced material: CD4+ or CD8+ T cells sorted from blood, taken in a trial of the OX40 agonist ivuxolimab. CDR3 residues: CASAGGVGGETQYF. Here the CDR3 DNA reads TGTGCCAGCGCTGGGGGAGTGGGTGGCGAGACCCAGTACTTC.